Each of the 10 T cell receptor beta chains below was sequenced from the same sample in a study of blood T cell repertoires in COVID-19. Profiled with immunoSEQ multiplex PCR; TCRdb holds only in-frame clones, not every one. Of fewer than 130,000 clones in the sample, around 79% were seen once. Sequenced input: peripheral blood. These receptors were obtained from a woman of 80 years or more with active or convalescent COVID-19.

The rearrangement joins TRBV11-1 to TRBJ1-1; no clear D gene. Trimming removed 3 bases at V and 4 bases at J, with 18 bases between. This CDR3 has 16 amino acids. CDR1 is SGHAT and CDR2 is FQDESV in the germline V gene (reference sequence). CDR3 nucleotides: TGTGCCAGCAGCTTGGGCGGGTTAAGTATCGTCACTGAAGCTTTCTTT. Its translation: CASSLGGLSIVTEAFF.

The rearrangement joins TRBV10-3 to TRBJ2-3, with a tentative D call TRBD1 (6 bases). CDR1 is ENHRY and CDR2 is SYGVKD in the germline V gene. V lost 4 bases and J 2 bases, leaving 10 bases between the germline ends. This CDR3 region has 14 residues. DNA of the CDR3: TGTGCCATCAGTGGAACAGGGACCACAGATACGCAGTATTTT. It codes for CAISGTGTTDTQYF.

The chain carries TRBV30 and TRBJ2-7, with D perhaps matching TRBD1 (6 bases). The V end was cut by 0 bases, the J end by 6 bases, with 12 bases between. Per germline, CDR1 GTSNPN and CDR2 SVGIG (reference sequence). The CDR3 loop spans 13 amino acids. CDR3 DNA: TGTGCCTGGAGTGTAGAAACAGGGACCGAGCAGTACTTC. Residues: CAWSVETGTEQYF.

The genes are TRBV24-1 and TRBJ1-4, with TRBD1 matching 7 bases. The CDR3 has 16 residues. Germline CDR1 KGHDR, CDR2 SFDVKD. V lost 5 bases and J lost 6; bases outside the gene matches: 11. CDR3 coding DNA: TGTGCCACCAGTGCCGAAGGGGGCGATGTCCATGAAAAACTGTTTTTT. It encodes CATSAEGGDVHEKLFF.

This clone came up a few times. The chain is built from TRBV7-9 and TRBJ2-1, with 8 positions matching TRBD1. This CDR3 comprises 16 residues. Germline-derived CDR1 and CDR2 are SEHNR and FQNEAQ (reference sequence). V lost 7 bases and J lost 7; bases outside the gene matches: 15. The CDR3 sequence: CASTQVGRGLKNEQFF. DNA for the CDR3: TGTGCCAGCACCCAGGTTGGCAGGGGGCTAAAGAATGAGCAGTTCTTC.

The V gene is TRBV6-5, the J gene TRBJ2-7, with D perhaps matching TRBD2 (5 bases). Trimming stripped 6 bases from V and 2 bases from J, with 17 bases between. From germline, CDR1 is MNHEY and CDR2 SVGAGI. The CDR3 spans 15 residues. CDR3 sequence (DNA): TGTGCCAGCAGACCTCCGAGGGCCGGGACCTACGAGCAGTACTTC. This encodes CASRPPRAGTYEQYF.

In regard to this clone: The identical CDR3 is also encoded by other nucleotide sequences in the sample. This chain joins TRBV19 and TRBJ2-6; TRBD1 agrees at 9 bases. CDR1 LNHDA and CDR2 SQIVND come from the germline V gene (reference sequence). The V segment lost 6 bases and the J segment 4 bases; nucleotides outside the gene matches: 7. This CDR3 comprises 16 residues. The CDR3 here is CASSRDRVSGANVLTF. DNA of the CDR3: TGTGCCAGTAGCCGGGACAGGGTATCCGGGGCCAACGTCCTGACTTTC.

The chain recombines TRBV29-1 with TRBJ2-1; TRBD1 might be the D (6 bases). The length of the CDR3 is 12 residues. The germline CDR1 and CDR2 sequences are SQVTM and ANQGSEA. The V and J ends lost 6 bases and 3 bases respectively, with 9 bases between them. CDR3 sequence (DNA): TGCAGCGTGACGACAGGCTACAATGAGCAGTTCTTC. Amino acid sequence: CSVTTGYNEQFF.

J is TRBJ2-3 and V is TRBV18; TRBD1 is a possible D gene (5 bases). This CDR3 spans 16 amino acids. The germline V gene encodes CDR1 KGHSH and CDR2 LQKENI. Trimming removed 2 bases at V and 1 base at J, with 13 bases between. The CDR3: CASSPLSGHGTDTQYF. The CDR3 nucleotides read TGTGCCAGCTCACCATTGTCCGGACACGGCACAGATACGCAGTATTTT.

In nucleotides, the CDR3 is TGTGCCATCAGTGGAACTAGCGGGGGAATTTACAATGAGCAGTTCTTC. Translated, it gives CAISGTSGGIYNEQFF. The chain joins TRBV10-3 to TRBJ2-1; TRBD2 matches 11 bases. Trimming cost V 4 bases and J 4 bases; bases outside gene matches: 6. In germline, CDR1 is ENHRY, CDR2 SYGVKD. This CDR3 has 16 amino acids.